This T cell receptor beta chain originates from a study of blood T cell repertoires in COVID-19. Study summary: T cells, B-cell-depleted T cells, or PBMCs supplied cDNA or gDNA.

Clinical histories supplied by participants themselves formed the basis of cohort assignment. Source study methods: Researchers report that nucleated cell counts were estimated from reference gene primer amplification. The repertoire was sequenced with immunoSEQ multiplex PCR; TCRdb's copy has only in-frame clones and lacks some. That table furnishes V, J and clone size, whereas the DNA furnished D and trimming. This sample yields about 220,000 clones, of which roughly 85% are seen a single time; over 3% belongs to the top ten. The CDR3 runs 14 residues. Germline-derived CDR1 and CDR2 are SGHTA and FQGNSA. V shed 5 bases and J shed 7 bases, with 17 bases lying between them.

The sample taken for sequencing was PBMCs or T cells enriched from blood (not recorded which). J is TRBJ1-2 and V is TRBV7-2; D possibly corresponds to TRBD1 (6 bases). The TCR originated in a middle-aged woman with acute COVID-19. This chain's CDR3 is CASSIDRSLSGYTF. In DNA, the CDR3 is TGTGCCAGCAGCATTGACAGGTCTCTCTCTGGCTACACCTTC.